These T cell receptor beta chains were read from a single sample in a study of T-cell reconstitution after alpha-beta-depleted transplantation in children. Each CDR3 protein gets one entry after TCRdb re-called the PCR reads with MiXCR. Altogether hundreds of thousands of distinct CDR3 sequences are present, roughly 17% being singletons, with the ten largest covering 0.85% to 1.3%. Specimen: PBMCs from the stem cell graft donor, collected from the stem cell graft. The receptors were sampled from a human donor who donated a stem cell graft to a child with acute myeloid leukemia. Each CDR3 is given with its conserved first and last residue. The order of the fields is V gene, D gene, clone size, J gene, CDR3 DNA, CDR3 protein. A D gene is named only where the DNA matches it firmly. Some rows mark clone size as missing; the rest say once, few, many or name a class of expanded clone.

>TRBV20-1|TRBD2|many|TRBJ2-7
TGCAGTGCTACACTAAGCGGGGGGAGGTACGAGCAGTACTTC
CSATLSGGRYEQYF
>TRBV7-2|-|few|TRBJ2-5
TGTGCCAGCAGCCCAAGGCGGGGCTATTCAGTCCAAGAGACCCAGTACTTC
CASSPRRGYSVQETQYF
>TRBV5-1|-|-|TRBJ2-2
TGCGCCAGCACCATAAAGACGTCGGGGGGCAAGGGCACCGGGGAGCTGTTTTTT
CASTIKTSGGKGTGELFF
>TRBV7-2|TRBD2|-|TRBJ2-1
TGTGCCAGCAGCTTAGCGAGCGGGGGGGCCTACAATGAGCAGTTCTTC
CASSLASGGAYNEQFF
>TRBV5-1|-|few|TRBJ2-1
TGCGCCAGCAGCTTGGTAGGGGGAGGTAGGAATGAGCAGTTCTTC
CASSLVGGGRNEQFF
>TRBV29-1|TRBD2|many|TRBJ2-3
TGCAGCGTCGCGGGGGAGCGCACAGATACGCAGTATTTT
CSVAGERTDTQYF
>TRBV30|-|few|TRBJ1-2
TGTGCCTGGTTTGGAGGGATCGGCTACACCTTC
CAWFGGIGYTF
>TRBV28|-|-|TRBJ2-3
TGTGCCAGCACCGCCCCGGGGGCAGATAGCACAGATACGCAGTATTTT
CASTAPGADSTDTQYF
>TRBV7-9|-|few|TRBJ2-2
TGTGCCAGCAGCTTAAGATGGACGAACACCGGGGAGCTGTTTTTT
CASSLRWTNTGELFF
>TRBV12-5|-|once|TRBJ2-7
TGTGCTAGTGGTTTGGTACTGGCAGTGCCGTTGCATTACGAGCAGTACTTC
CASGLVLAVPLHYEQYF
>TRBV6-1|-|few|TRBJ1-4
TGTGCCAGCACCGGGGAAAAACTGTTTTTT
CASTGEKLFF
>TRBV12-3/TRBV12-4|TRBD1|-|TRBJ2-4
TGTGCCAGCAGCCCCGGTGGGGGACAGGGGCTACCGATAGCCAAAAACATTCAGTACTTC
CASSPGGGQGLPIAKNIQYF
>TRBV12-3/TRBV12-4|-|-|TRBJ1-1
TGTGCCAGCAGTTTAAGCCCAGGTAACCGACGGAGGGGGACTGAAGCTTTCTTT
CASSLSPGNRRRGTEAFF
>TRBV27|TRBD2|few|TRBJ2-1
TGTGCCAGCAGTTTGTGGACTAGTAGCAATGAGCAGTTCTTC
CASSLWTSSNEQFF
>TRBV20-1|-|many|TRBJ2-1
TGCAGTGCTGACACCTTGGAGGGCTCCTACAATGAGCAGTTCTTC
CSADTLEGSYNEQFF
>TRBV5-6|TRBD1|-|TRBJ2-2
TGTGCCAGCAGATCCGGGACAGCGAACACCGGGGAGCTGTTTTTT
CASRSGTANTGELFF